Presented here are 23 T cell receptor beta chains from one specimen sequenced in a study of cytomegalovirus exposure and HLA in healthy donors. PCR primers comprised 60 Vbeta and 13 Jbeta primers. Produced via immunoSEQ multiplex PCR; TCRdb's table is partial and in-frame only. The profile covers roughly 180,000 clones, with about four fifths appearing a single time and less than 2.5% taken by the ten largest. The material sequenced was PBMCs. The source of these receptors is a male donor in good health and CMV-seronegative.

The CDR3 DNA reads TGTGCCTGGAGTGCCGACAGAACCTACGAGCAGTACTTC. Translation: CAWSADRTYEQYF. The V gene is TRBV30, the J gene TRBJ2-7; tentative D call: TRBD1 (5 bases). Germline V CDR1 and CDR2: GTSNPN, SVGIG (reference sequence). This CDR3 has 13 amino acids. V gave up 1 base and J gave up 2 bases, with 9 bases separating them.

This clone was counted once. One end of the junction varies from germline; a read error may be responsible. This chain connects TRBV5-6 to TRBJ2-5; unclear D gene. The CDR3 sequence is 14 residues long. Per the germline V gene, CDR1 is SGHDT and CDR2 is YYEEEE. CDR3 nucleotides: TGTGCCAGCAGCCCCGTCGACGTCCTAGAGACTCAGTACTTC. This encodes CASSPVDVLETQYF.

This clone was detected only a few times. This chain connects TRBV6-4 to TRBJ2-1, with 12 bases that match TRBD2. CDR3 size: 15 residues. With 4 bases clipped from V and 3 bases from J, the junction kept 1 base outside the gene matches. CDR1 MRHNA and CDR2 SNTAGT come from the germline V gene. The CDR3 coding sequence is TGTGCCAGCAGTGGGACTAGCGGGGACTACAATGAGCAGTTCTTC. Translated: CASSGTSGDYNEQFF.

The V gene is TRBV5-4, the J gene TRBJ2-3; D possibly corresponds to TRBD2 (7 bases). V shed 4 bases and J shed 0 bases, with 15 bases lying between them. Germline lookup yields CDR1 SGHNT and CDR2 YYREEE (reference sequence). This CDR3 has 16 amino acids. In DNA form, the CDR3 reads TGTGCCAGCAGCCCGGGTCGGGGGGCTAGCACAGATACGCAGTATTTT. Its translation is CASSPGRGASTDTQYF.

J is TRBJ2-7 and V is TRBV5-4, with a tentative D call TRBD1 (6 bases). The CDR3 runs to 14 residues. CDR1 is SGHNT, CDR2 YYREEE, per germline (reference sequence). The V end lost 3 bases, the J end lost 5 bases, and 15 bases lay between the germline ends. CDR3 sequence (DNA): TGTGCCAGCAGCTCCCCATCAGGGGCTAACGAGCAGTACTTC. Protein: CASSSPSGANEQYF.

The chain recombines TRBV5-1 with TRBJ2-3, with 7 nucleotides matching TRBD1. V gave up 6 bases and J gave up 0 bases; unmatched junction bases: 16. This CDR3 is 18 amino acids long. CDR1 and CDR2 from the germline V gene are SGHRS and YFSETQ. The CDR3 region is CASNPAALTGASTDTQYF. Here the CDR3 DNA reads TGCGCCAGCAACCCCGCCGCCCTAACAGGGGCTAGCACAGATACGCAGTATTTT.

This clone was seen only a few times. V and J are TRBV27 and TRBJ2-1; a weak D match, TRBD2 (5 bases). V was cut by 8 bases and J by 4 bases, with 18 bases left in between. Germline V lookup: CDR1 MNHEY, CDR2 SMNVEV (reference sequence). The CDR3 has 15 residues. CDR3 sequence: CASGERAGLYNEQFF. CDR3 DNA sequence: TGTGCCAGCGGGGAAAGGGCGGGCCTTTACAATGAGCAGTTCTTC.

The CDR3: CASSPGLQETQYF. Here the CDR3 DNA reads TGTGCCAGCAGCCCTGGACTGCAAGAGACCCAGTACTTC. This chain links TRBV14 with TRBJ2-5; perhaps TRBD2 as D (5 bases). CDR1 and CDR2 (germline): SGHDN, FVKESK. Deletions cut 4 bases from V and 2 bases from J, with 8 bases between. This CDR3 region has 13 residues.

The rearrangement joins TRBV9 to TRBJ2-3, with 8 positions matching TRBD1. CDR1 and CDR2 from the germline V gene are SGDLS and YYNGEE. CDR3 length: 16 amino acids. After removal of 0 bases from V and 2 bases from J, the junction contained 5 bases not matched to a gene. The CDR3: CASSVERDRITDTQYF. For the CDR3, the DNA is TGTGCCAGCAGCGTAGAAAGGGACAGGATCACAGATACGCAGTATTTT.

The gene calls are TRBV7-2 and TRBJ2-3; the match to TRBD1 covers 7 bases. The CDR3 has 13 residues. CDR1 is SGHTA, CDR2 FQGNSA, per germline. The J segment lost 0 bases and the V segment lost 7 bases, leaving 1 base of the junction unmatched. This CDR3 is CASNRGSTDTQYF. The DNA for the CDR3 is TGTGCCAGCAACAGGGGTAGCACAGATACGCAGTATTTT.

This clone is a singleton in its sample. The chain joins TRBV7-8 to TRBJ1-1; 8 nucleotides agree with TRBD1. V was clipped by 5 bases and J by 5 bases; unmatched bases: 7. Germline V CDR1 and CDR2: SGHVS, FQNEAQ. The CDR3 totals 14 residues. The DNA for the CDR3 is TGTGCCAGCAGCCGTCAGGGGGCCTCTACTGAAGCTTTCTTT. Translation gives CASSRQGASTEAFF. Full variable domain (remainder filled in from reference TRBV7-8 and TRBJ1-1): GAGVSQSPRYKVAKRGQDVALRCDPISGHVSLFWYQQALGQGPEFLTYFQNEAQLDKSGLPSDRFFAERPEGSVSTLKIQRTQQEDSAVYLCASSRQGASTEAFFGQGTRLTVV.

The chain has TRBV30 and TRBJ1-6, with TRBD1 identical over 8 bases. Trimming cost V 2 bases and J 13 bases; bases outside gene matches: 7. This CDR3 spans 13 amino acids. Germline V lookup: CDR1 GTSNPN, CDR2 SVGIG (reference sequence). The CDR3 sequence is CAWSNGGQVPLHF. CDR3 bases: TGTGCCTGGAGTAATGGGGGACAGGTTCCCCTCCACTTT.

The V gene is TRBV7-3, the J gene TRBJ2-1; D may be TRBD1 (5 bases). Germline CDR1 is SGHTA and CDR2 is FQGTGA. Trimming pared 2 bases from V and 4 bases from J, leaving 6 bases between. There are 13 residues in the CDR3. The chain's CDR3 is CASSLDSYNEQFF. The CDR3 DNA follows: TGTGCCAGCAGCTTAGACAGTTACAATGAGCAGTTCTTC.

On this clone: One junction end does not reproduce the germline sequence, and a read error may be involved. The CDR3 protein is CASSESASGNSGELFF. In nucleotides, the CDR3 is TGCGCCAGCAGTGAAAGTGCTAGCGGGAACTCCGGGGAGCTGTTTTTT. The chain couples TRBV10-2 to TRBJ2-2; 9 nucleotides line up with TRBD2. Per germline, CDR1 WSHSY and CDR2 SAAADI. The CDR3 is 16 residues long.

The chain carries TRBV19 and TRBJ2-1; D is possibly TRBD1 (6 bases). The CDR3 loop spans 16 amino acids. V gave up 2 bases and J gave up 5 bases, with 16 bases separating them. Per the germline V gene, CDR1 is LNHDA and CDR2 is SQIVND (reference sequence). The CDR3 protein is CASSIQRGTPHNEQFF. In nucleotides, the CDR3 is TGTGCCAGTAGTATACAAAGGGGGACACCCCACAATGAGCAGTTCTTC.

The rearrangement links TRBV7-8 to TRBJ2-5; possible D gene TRBD1, 6 bases. The V end lost 5 bases, the J end lost 4 bases, and 20 bases lay between the germline ends. Per the germline V gene, CDR1 is SGHVS and CDR2 is FQNEAQ. This CDR3 has 16 amino acids. Here the CDR3 DNA reads TGTGCCAGCAGCCCTACGGAGACAGGCGTGAGAGAGACCCAGTACTTC. Translating gives CASSPTETGVRETQYF.

The chain carries TRBV7-2 and TRBJ2-3, with 7 bases matching TRBD2. Germline V gene data show CDR1 as SGHTA and CDR2 as FQGNSA. The CDR3 has 17 residues. Trimming cost V 4 bases and J 1 base; bases outside gene matches: 11. The CDR3, as DNA: TGTGCCAGCAGCTCAGGTGGGGGGGTTGGGCGCACAGATACGCAGTATTTT. It encodes CASSSGGGVGRTDTQYF.

This rearrangement joins TRBV5-8 to TRBJ1-6, with 12 positions matching TRBD1. V shed 4 bases and J 2 bases; nucleotides not matched to a gene: 1. From germline, CDR1 is SGHTS and CDR2 YDEGEE. This CDR3 region has 16 residues. This CDR3 is CASSRDRGPYNSPLHF. CDR3 bases: TGTGCCAGCAGCCGGGACAGGGGGCCCTATAATTCACCCCTCCACTTT.

The chain is built from TRBV4-3 and TRBJ2-1; TRBD1 might be the D (6 bases). Germline CDR1 is LGHNA and CDR2 is YSLEER. The length of the CDR3 is 16 residues. Trimming pared 1 base from V and 6 bases from J, leaving 16 bases between. The CDR3 region has the DNA TGCGCCAGCAGCCAAGGCACGAACAGGGCGGGCAATGAGCAGTTCTTC. This codes for CASSQGTNRAGNEQFF.

In this sample, this clone turned up a few times. The chain recombines TRBV28 with TRBJ2-6; D is perhaps TRBD2 (5 bases). Germline-derived CDR1 and CDR2 are MDHEN and SYDVKM. V was pared by 5 bases and J by 0 bases, with 8 bases between. CDR3 length: 15 amino acids. The CDR3 region has the DNA TGTGCCAGCAGTAGGACTGGCTCTGGGGCCAACGTCCTGACTTTC. Residues: CASSRTGSGANVLTF.

The V and J genes are TRBV7-2 and TRBJ2-2, with TRBD2 matching over 10 bases. Germline CDR1 is SGHTA and CDR2 is FQGNSA. The CDR3 totals 16 residues. Trimming at V came to 4 bases and at J to 1 base, leaving 3 bases not matched to a gene. CDR3: CASSSRTSGNTGELFF. The CDR3 region has the DNA TGTGCCAGCAGCTCCCGGACTAGCGGGAACACCGGGGAGCTGTTTTTT.

CDR3 DNA: TGTGCCAGCAGCCCGCAGATCGGGACTTTGTACGAGCAGTACTTC. It codes for CASSPQIGTLYEQYF. The gene calls are TRBV5-4 and TRBJ2-7, with TRBD2 as a possible D gene (6 bases). Germline CDR1 and CDR2: SGHNT and YYREEE (reference sequence). Trimming left V 4 bases short and J 4 bases short, with 18 bases between. The CDR3 is 15 amino acids.

The chain joins TRBV2 to TRBJ1-3, with D uncertain. V was clipped by 4 bases and J by 2 bases, with 6 bases between them. The CDR3 runs to 13 residues. CDR1 is SNHLY and CDR2 is FYNNEI in the germline V gene. The CDR3 reads CASSASAGNTIYF. CDR3 coding DNA: TGTGCCAGCAGTGCTTCAGCTGGAAACACCATATATTTT. The full variable domain, with the rest looked up from reference TRBV2 and TRBJ1-3, is EPEVTQTPSHQVTQMGQEVILRCVPISNHLYFYWYRQILGQKVEFLVSFYNNEISEKSEIFDDQFSVERPDGSNFTLKIRSTKLEDSAMYFCASSASAGNTIYFGEGSWLTVV.